This T cell receptor (beta chain) was retrieved from a study of control samples from healthy donors and cancer patients. Profiling relied on immunoSEQ multiplex PCR, and the TCRdb table lists in-frame clones only, not all of them. The sample holds 120,000 or so clones, 80% to 95% seen once. The CDR3 loop spans 17 amino acids. Germline V lookup: CDR1 MNHEY, CDR2 SVGEGT. Germline trimming cut 2 bases from V and 1 base from J; bases unmatched to any gene: 9. The rearrangement links TRBV6-2 or TRBV6-3 to TRBJ1-1; 8 bases agree with TRBD1. The sequencing sample was made of blood. This TCR came from a man aged 18 to 29 in good health. DNA for the CDR3: TGTGCCAGCAGTTACCCAGGGGGCGTCCATGGGAACACTGAAGCTTTCTTT. Amino acid sequence: CASSYPGGVHGNTEAFF.